These 18 T cell receptor beta chains were all obtained from the same sample, sequenced in a study of cytomegalovirus exposure and HLA in healthy donors (dated by TCRdb to about 2017). The library was made by the immunoSEQ multiplex PCR assay. For the multiplex PCR, a mixture combining 60 forward primers for TCR Vbeta segments and 13 reverse primers for TCR Jbeta segments was used. Held by TCRdb, this immuneACCESS table contains in-frame sequences only and omits some clones. Under half of the omission traces to an unresolved V gene where checked; the cause of the rest is unknown. Across this sample there are 93,000 or so clones, with roughly three quarters seen only once. The leading ten clones occupy under 4.5% of the sample. Source material: PBMCs. Receptors originate from a man aged 50 to 59 in good health and CMV-seropositive.

The chain uses TRBV27 and TRBJ2-3; TRBD1 matches 8 bases. J was trimmed by 4 bases and V by 8 bases; bases with no gene match: 5. CDR3 length: 13 residues. The germline V gene has CDR1 MNHEY and CDR2 SMNVEV (reference sequence). This chain's CDR3 is CASAGQGADTQYF. CDR3 bases: TGTGCCAGCGCTGGACAGGGCGCAGATACGCAGTATTTT.

V is TRBV7-6 and J is TRBJ2-7; 8 bases match TRBD1. The CDR3 has 14 residues. The ends lost 5 bases at V and 1 base at J; junction bases unmatched: 4. CDR1 and CDR2 (germline): SGHVS, FNYEAQ. CDR3 residues: CASSRTGSSYEQYF. As DNA, the CDR3 is TGTGCCAGCAGCCGGACAGGGAGTTCCTACGAGCAGTACTTC.

The V call is TRBV6-5, the J call TRBJ1-5; D gene unclear. CDR3 size: 12 residues. CDR1 is MNHEY and CDR2 is SVGAGI in the germline V gene. Trimming removed 11 bases from V and 2 bases from J, with 10 bases in between. CDR3 coding DNA: TGTGCCCGCGACGGGGGCAATCAGCCCCAGCATTTT. It codes for CARDGGNQPQHF.

The chain combines TRBV7-7 with TRBJ2-7, with D tentatively TRBD1 (5 bases). Germline values: CDR1 SSHAT, CDR2 FNYEAQ (reference sequence). This CDR3 has 13 amino acids. Trimming left V 5 bases short and J 7 bases short, with 15 bases between. The CDR3 DNA sequence: TGTGCCAGCAGCGTGGACACCGCTCGGGAGCAGTACTTC. Amino acids: CASSVDTAREQYF.

V usage is TRBV7-9 and J usage is TRBJ2-7, with 12 bases lining up with TRBD1. CDR1 SEHNR and CDR2 FQNEAQ come from the germline V gene (reference sequence). The CDR3 runs to 14 residues. V dropped 5 bases and J dropped 6; count of bases not matched to a gene: 5. In DNA, the CDR3 is TGTGCCAGCAGCCCGGGACAGGGGGCGATCGAGCAGTACTTC. The encoded protein is CASSPGQGAIEQYF.

This rearrangement joins TRBV30 to TRBJ1-2; no firm D call. The CDR3 runs 12 residues. Trimming removed 4 bases at V and 8 bases at J, with 14 bases between. The germline V gene encodes CDR1 GTSNPN and CDR2 SVGIG (reference sequence). The CDR3 loop reads CAWITDGGGYTF. The CDR3 region has the DNA TGTGCCTGGATCACGGACGGCGGGGGCTACACCTTC.

This clone was picked up a small number of times. The chain joins TRBV5-4 to TRBJ1-4; D possibly corresponds to TRBD1 (6 bases). With 3 bases removed from V and 8 bases from J, the gap between germline ends came to 14 bases. The CDR3 runs 14 residues. Germline CDR1 is SGHNT and CDR2 is YYREEE (reference sequence). The CDR3 sequence is CASSSQTGAEKLFF. The CDR3 DNA reads TGTGCCAGCAGCTCTCAGACAGGCGCGGAAAAACTGTTTTTT. The complete variable domain, with remaining parts taken from reference TRBV5-4 and TRBJ1-4, reads ETGVTQSPTHLIKTRGQQVTLRCSSQSGHNTVSWYQQALGQGPQFIFQYYREEENGRGNFPPRFSGLQFPNYSSELNVNALELDDSALYLCASSSQTGAEKLFFGSGTQLSVL.

A single count supports this clone. The chain has TRBV28 and TRBJ2-2; 7 positions agree with TRBD1. Germline lookup yields CDR1 MDHEN and CDR2 SYDVKM. The CDR3 covers 14 residues. After removal of 3 bases from V and 6 bases from J, the junction contained 4 bases not matched to a gene. In nucleotides, the CDR3 is TGTGCCAGCAGTTTCACCGGGACAGCCGGGGAGCTGTTTTTT. Encoded protein: CASSFTGTAGELFF.

The chain couples TRBV5-4 to TRBJ2-5; weak D call: TRBD2 (6 bases). Trimming left V 0 bases short and J 4 bases short, with 10 bases between. This CDR3 is 14 amino acids long. Germline lookup yields CDR1 SGHNT and CDR2 YYREEE (reference sequence). CDR3 in amino acids: CASSLDGGAETQYF. CDR3 bases: TGTGCCAGCAGCTTGGATGGCGGGGCAGAGACCCAGTACTTC.

This clone has a handful of counts. J is TRBJ2-5 and V is TRBV5-1; 10 nucleotides align to TRBD1. The J call may be mistaken, given a closer DNA end match to TRBJ2-7. CDR1 is SGHRS, CDR2 YFSETQ, per germline. The CDR3 spans 14 residues. The CDR3 region has the DNA TGCGCCAGCAGCGAGACAGGGGGCTATGACGAGCAGTACTTC. Its translation is CASSETGGYDEQYF.

CDR3 loop: CASTQLAGQEQYF. The CDR3 DNA sequence: TGCGCCAGCACCCAACTAGCGGGACAAGAGCAGTACTTC. This chain joins TRBV10-2 and TRBJ2-7, with 10 bases matching TRBD2. V was pared by 7 bases and J by 7 bases, with 7 bases of the junction left unmatched. The V gene's germline CDR1 is WSHSY and CDR2 SAAADI. The CDR3 totals 13 residues.

Only one count was recorded for this clone. The chain links TRBV9 to TRBJ2-2; TRBD2 matches 9 bases. CDR1 and CDR2 (germline): SGDLS, YYNGEE. CDR3 length: 14 amino acids. V lost 4 bases, J lost 6 bases, and 4 bases stayed unmatched. CDR3 DNA: TGTGCCAGCAGCACCGGGACTAGCTCCGGGGAGCTGTTTTTT. Protein sequence: CASSTGTSSGELFF.

The CDR3 region has the DNA TGTGCCAGCTCACCACCGGGACAGGGTGGAACAGATACGCAGTATTTT. It encodes CASSPPGQGGTDTQYF. The gene calls are TRBV18 and TRBJ2-3, with TRBD1 matching 9 bases. The CDR3 has 16 residues. The V segment lost 0 bases and the J segment 3 bases; nucleotides outside the gene matches: 4. Germline CDR1 KGHSH, CDR2 LQKENI.

The chain links TRBV19 to TRBJ1-2; 9 bases align to TRBD1. This CDR3 is built from 17 residues. The V gene end was trimmed by 9 bases and the J gene end by 8 bases; junction bases not matched to a gene: 22. Germline CDR1 reads LNHDA; CDR2 reads SQIVND (reference sequence). The CDR3 sequence: CASTTSYRGRRSKGYTF. Written as DNA, the CDR3 is TGTGCCAGCACAACCAGCTACAGGGGGCGGCGGTCGAAGGGCTACACCTTC.

The rearrangement uses TRBV30 and TRBJ1-5; D not certain. The germline gives CDR1 GTSNPN, CDR2 SVGIG (reference sequence). The CDR3 has 13 residues. V was shortened by 3 bases and J by 7 bases, with 13 bases between the two germline ends. The CDR3 nucleotides read TGTGCCTGGAGCCAACTGGGCGGGCAGCCCCAGCATTTT. It encodes CAWSQLGGQPQHF.

V gene TRBV5-1 combines with J gene TRBJ2-7, with a possible D match to TRBD2 (6 bases). The germline gives CDR1 SGHRS, CDR2 YFSETQ. Trimming removed 4 bases from V and 0 bases from J, with 11 bases in between. This CDR3 is built from 14 residues. This chain's CDR3 is CASSQGLSSYEQYF. Written as DNA, the CDR3 is TGCGCCAGCAGCCAGGGACTGTCCTCCTACGAGCAGTACTTC.

This clone came up once. The rearrangement links TRBV5-1 to TRBJ2-3; 12 positions agree with TRBD2. The CDR3 is 16 residues long. Germline assignment: CDR1 SGHRS and CDR2 YFSETQ. With 5 bases clipped from V and 2 bases from J, the junction kept 6 bases outside the gene matches. As DNA, the CDR3 is TGCGCCAGCAGATATGGGACTAGCGGGCCCACAGATACGCAGTATTTT. Translated: CASRYGTSGPTDTQYF.

The chain is built from TRBV28 and TRBJ2-5; tentative D call: TRBD1 (5 bases). The J call may be incorrect, as the DNA end agrees better with TRBJ2-7. Germline-derived CDR1 and CDR2 are MDHEN and SYDVKM. There are 15 residues in the CDR3. The CDR3 DNA reads as TGTGCCAGCAGTTTGGAAGACAGACAAACCTACGAGCAGTACTTC. Its protein is CASSLEDRQTYEQYF.